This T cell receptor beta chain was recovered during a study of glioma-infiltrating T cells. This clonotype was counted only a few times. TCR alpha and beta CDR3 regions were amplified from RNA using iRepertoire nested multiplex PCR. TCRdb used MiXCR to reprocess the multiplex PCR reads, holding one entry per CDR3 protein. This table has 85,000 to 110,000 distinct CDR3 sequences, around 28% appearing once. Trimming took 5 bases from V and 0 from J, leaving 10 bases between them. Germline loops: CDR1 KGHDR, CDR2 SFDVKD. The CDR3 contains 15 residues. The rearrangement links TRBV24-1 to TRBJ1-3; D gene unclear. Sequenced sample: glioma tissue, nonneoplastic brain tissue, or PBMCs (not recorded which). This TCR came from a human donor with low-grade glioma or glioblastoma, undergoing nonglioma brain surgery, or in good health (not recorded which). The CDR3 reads CATSGTGSSGNTIYF. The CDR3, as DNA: TGTGCCACCAGTGGGACGGGGAGCTCTGGAAACACCATATATTTT.